The clone carrying this TCR beta chain was detected only once. What it binds is unknown. The record originates from a study of lymphopenia after photon versus proton radiotherapy. General study results and limits: Post-nadir TCR diversity decline inversely tracked overall survival among those who died.

V lost 4 bases to trimming and J lost 1 base, with 8 bases between them. Germline lookup yields CDR1 MDHEN and CDR2 SYDVKM. This CDR3 is 13 amino acids long. The repertoire was sequenced with immunoSEQ multiplex PCR; TCRdb's copy has only in-frame clones and lacks some. This sample yields 68,000 or so clones, of which approximately 90% are seen a single time; about 3% belongs to the top ten. The receptor was derived from a woman aged 70-85 years with pancreatic cancer. V is TRBV28 and J is TRBJ2-7; D gene uncertain. The sequences come from peripheral blood, collected from a patient treated with photon-based radiotherapy. CDR3 bases: TGTGCCAGCAGTTCTGCTAAGTCCTACGAGCAGTACTTC. It is translated as CASSSAKSYEQYF.